This entry is about one T cell receptor (beta chain). This specimen comes from a study of blood T cell repertoires in COVID-19. Whole-study context: The samples span acute and convalescent COVID-19 from the United States, Italy and Spain. Sources were T cells, B-cell-depleted T cells, or PBMCs; the material itself was cDNA or gDNA.

Data came from immunoSEQ multiplex PCR; TCRdb stores just in-frame clones and leaves some out. The data show more than 200,000 clones, about 91% seen once. Germline V gene lookup returns CDR1 LNHDA and CDR2 SQIVND (reference sequence). V lost 7 bases and J lost 2, with 17 bases in between. The CDR3 consists of 15 residues. The chain couples TRBV19 to TRBJ1-1; possible D gene TRBD1, 6 bases. The sequence was collected from a man older than 75 with acute or convalescent COVID-19. Sequencing was carried out using peripheral blood. The CDR3 spells CASTPVQGTNTEAFF. CDR3 nucleotide sequence: TGTGCCAGTACCCCCGTACAGGGCACCAACACTGAAGCTTTCTTT.